The clone carrying this TCR beta chain was counted only a few times. Isolating PBMCs gave at least 6 million of these cells per sample. Extractions gave at least 6 micrograms of total RNA per sample. The use of a sample-barcoded 5' primer and a J-beta primer mix characterized a second PCR of 7 to 11 cycles. A single record per CDR3 protein comes from TCRdb applying MiXCR to the 5' RACE reads. This repertoire shows roughly 800,000 distinct CDR3 sequences, more than 25% found once; its top ten account for around 3%. The CDR3 length is 16 residues. Germline CDR1 reads SGHDT; CDR2 reads YYEEEE. These data come from a study of blood T cells in healthy people across ages. The sample also formed part of further work on T cells of mothers and their children.

The sequence was collected from a boy between 10 and 17 years old in good health. The chain links TRBV5-6 to TRBJ2-5; 8 positions agree with TRBD1. The J call is doubtful: the DNA matches TRBJ2-1 better. The specimen was blood. The CDR3 sequence: CASSSGTGYLYNEQFF. The CDR3 nucleotides read TGTGCCAGCAGCTCAGGGACAGGCTACTTATACAATGAGCAGTTCTTC.